These 29 T cell receptor beta chains were sequenced from one sample in a study of glioma-infiltrating T cells. Using RNA template, CDR3s of TCR alpha and beta were amplified with iRepertoire arm-PCR. A single record per CDR3 protein comes from TCRdb applying MiXCR to the multiplex PCR reads. The data show around 44,000 distinct CDR3 sequences, around 22% seen once. Sequencing was performed on glioma tissue, nonneoplastic brain tissue, or PBMCs (not recorded which). The source of these receptors is a human donor with low-grade glioma or glioblastoma, undergoing nonglioma brain surgery, or in good health (not recorded which).

Ten or more counts support this clonotype. The V gene is TRBV14, the J gene TRBJ1-3, with D uncertain. Trimming removed 8 bases from V and 0 bases from J, with 11 bases in between. This CDR3 is built from 14 residues. In germline, CDR1 is SGHDN, CDR2 FVKESK. CDR3 in amino acids: CASFGSSSGNTIYF. The CDR3 coding sequence is TGTGCCAGCTTCGGTTCAAGCTCTGGAAACACCATATATTTT.

This clonotype was seen ten or more times. The chain is built from TRBV28 and TRBJ2-1; no clear D. The germline V gene has CDR1 MDHEN and CDR2 SYDVKM. Trimming stripped 5 bases from V and 2 bases from J, with 13 bases between. CDR3 size: 15 residues. CDR3 protein: CASSPTPTTYNEQFF. The CDR3 DNA sequence: TGTGCCAGCAGTCCGACACCCACTACCTACAATGAGCAGTTCTTC.

The chain couples TRBV3-1 to TRBJ1-2; D is undetermined. Germline V gene data show CDR1 as LGHDT and CDR2 as YNNKEL (reference sequence). This CDR3 has 15 residues. V lost 4 bases, J lost 5 bases, and 17 bases lay in between. CDR3 amino acids: CASSPGWTAGYGYTF. As DNA, the CDR3 is TGTGCCAGCAGCCCCGGTTGGACGGCGGGTTATGGCTACACCTTC.

A remark on this clonotype: A much bigger clone sits one base away, suggesting this may be a read error. The rearrangement uses TRBV5-1 and TRBJ2-3; no clear D gene. The CDR3 covers 18 residues. CDR1 is SGHRS and CDR2 is YFSETQ in the germline V gene. V gave up 0 bases and J gave up 1 base, with 18 bases separating them. CDR3 sequence (DNA): TGCGCCAGCAGCTTGGATCCCCCTGGGTGGTGGGGCACAGATACGCAGTATTTT. Protein sequence: CASSLDPPGWWGTDTQYF. Based on the CDR3 plus reference TRBV5-1 and TRBJ2-3, the full variable domain is KAGVTQTPRYLIKTRGQQVTLSCSPISGHRSVSWYQQTPGQGLQFLFEYFSETQRNKGNFPGRFSGRQFSNSRSEMNVSTLELGDSALYLCASSLDPPGWWGTDTQYFGPGTRLTVL.

The rearrangement uses TRBV2 and TRBJ2-7, with TRBD1 matching 8 bases. The CDR3 has 14 residues. Germline CDR1 SNHLY, CDR2 FYNNEI. Losses at the gene ends were 5 bases for V and 8 bases for J; bases not matched to a gene: 11. CDR3 amino acids: CASSLADREDQQYF. The CDR3 nucleotides read TGTGCCAGCAGTTTAGCGGACAGGGAAGATCAGCAGTACTTC. Drawing the rest from reference TRBV2 and TRBJ2-7, the complete variable domain is EPEVTQTPSHQVTQMGQEVILRCVPISNHLYFYWYRQILGQKVEFLVSFYNNEISEKSEIFDDQFSVERPDGSNFTLKIRSTKLEDSAMYFCASSLADREDQQYFGPGTRLTVT.

Of note for this clonotype: A much larger clone is a single base away; this may be a read error. V gene TRBV7-9 combines with J gene TRBJ2-5, with D tentatively TRBD1 (6 bases). Between the trimmed V and J ends, which lost 5 bases and 2 bases, there was a span of 15 bases. CDR1 and CDR2 from the germline V gene are SEHNR and FQNEAQ (reference sequence). This CDR3 has 15 residues. The CDR3 sequence: CASSDRDKGQETQYF. The DNA for the CDR3 is TGTGCCAGCAGCGATAGGGACAAGGGACAAGAGACCCAGTACTTC.

This clonotype has a count of ten or more. V usage is TRBV12-3 or TRBV12-4 and J usage is TRBJ1-2; the D is unclear. Trimming took 3 bases from V and 5 from J, leaving 4 bases between them. The CDR3 has 11 residues. Here the CDR3 reads CASSLGYGYTF. DNA for the CDR3: TGTGCCAGCAGTTTGGGGTATGGCTACACCTTC.

This clonotype was seen many times. In DNA, the CDR3 is TGTGCCAGCAGTCCCCCGGCCCCTAGCACAGATACGCAGTATTTT. The encoded protein is CASSPPAPSTDTQYF. The rearrangement links TRBV28 to TRBJ2-3; D gene ambiguous. Trimming stripped 5 bases from V and 0 bases from J, with 12 bases between. This CDR3 spans 15 amino acids. CDR1 is MDHEN, CDR2 SYDVKM, per germline. The variable domain in full, completed from reference TRBV28 and TRBJ2-3, reads DVKVTQSSRYLVKRTGEKVFLECVQDMDHENMFWYRQDPGLGLRLIYFSYDVKMKEKGDIPEGYSVSREKKERFSLILESASTNQTSMYLCASSPPAPSTDTQYFGPGTRLTVL.

The table lists this clonotype with many counts. This chain uses TRBV7-9 with TRBJ2-5, with D perhaps TRBD2 (5 bases). CDR3 length: 14 residues. Trimming pared 6 bases from V and 1 base from J, leaving 12 bases between. From germline, CDR1 is SEHNR and CDR2 FQNEAQ (reference sequence). The CDR3: CASSFGGPQETQYF. In DNA, the CDR3 is TGTGCCAGCAGTTTCGGAGGCCCCCAAGAGACCCAGTACTTC.

This clonotype was detected many times. The chain recombines TRBV27 with TRBJ2-3; 9 bases are shared with TRBD2. This CDR3 region has 16 residues. With V trimmed by 2 bases and J by 1 base, 4 bases remained unmatched. The V gene's germline CDR1 is MNHEY and CDR2 SMNVEV (reference sequence). CDR3: CASSLVPSGGTDTQYF. CDR3 DNA: TGTGCCAGCAGTTTAGTGCCTAGCGGGGGCACAGATACGCAGTATTTT.

At least ten counts were recorded for this clonotype. The gene calls are TRBV19 and TRBJ1-1, with TRBD1 as a possible D gene (5 bases). The germline gives CDR1 LNHDA, CDR2 SQIVND (reference sequence). The CDR3 loop spans 15 amino acids. The ends were cut back, 4 bases at V and 1 base at J, with 13 bases in the middle. This CDR3 reads CASSTRARGNTEAFF. CDR3 sequence (DNA): TGTGCCAGTAGTACCAGGGCGAGGGGGAACACTGAAGCTTTCTTT.

This clonotype has a count of ten or more. This chain connects TRBV28 to TRBJ2-1; weak D call: TRBD2 (6 bases). The ends were cut back, 3 bases at V and 3 bases at J, with 21 bases in the middle. The CDR3 has 18 amino acids. Germline V CDR1 and CDR2: MDHEN, SYDVKM. Here the CDR3 DNA reads TGTGCCAGCAGTTTTTTCCGGGACTCCGGTGGTAGCTACAATGAGCAGTTCTTC. Protein: CASSFFRDSGGSYNEQFF.

The genes are TRBV3-1 and TRBJ2-2, with D tentatively TRBD1 or TRBD2 (5 bases each). The CDR3 totals 14 residues. Germline CDR1 LGHDT, CDR2 YNNKEL (reference sequence). The ends were cut back, 0 bases at V and 4 bases at J, with 6 bases in the middle. For the CDR3, the DNA is TGTGCCAGCAGCCAAGAAGGGACCACCGGGGAGCTGTTTTTT. Protein product: CASSQEGTTGELFF.

Concerning this clonotype: This may be a read error, as it is one base from a much larger clone. The CDR3 DNA sequence: TGTGCCAGCAAGGGTCCTGGCGATAGCTACACCTTC. As protein: CASKGPGDSYTF. The J gene is TRBJ1-2, the V gene TRBV2; no firm D call. Trimming pared 7 bases from V and 9 bases from J, leaving 15 bases between. Germline CDR1 reads SNHLY; CDR2 reads FYNNEI. This CDR3 spans 12 amino acids.

Concerning this clonotype: A much larger clonotype is one base distant, so this may be a read error. In DNA form, the CDR3 reads TGTGCCAGCAGTTCTGAGGGAGAGGGCCAGTACTTC. It codes for CASSSEGEGQYF. The chain combines TRBV28 with TRBJ2-5; D is perhaps TRBD2 (5 bases). Germline V gene data show CDR1 as MDHEN and CDR2 as SYDVKM. Trimming stripped 4 bases from V and 10 bases from J, with 13 bases between. The CDR3 loop spans 12 amino acids.

This clonotype was observed a few times. The rearrangement uses TRBV20-1 and TRBJ1-5; possible D gene TRBD1, 5 bases. CDR1 DFQATT and CDR2 SNEGSKA come from the germline V gene (reference sequence). The CDR3 totals 15 residues. Trimming stripped 6 bases from V and 0 bases from J, with 15 bases between. CDR3 DNA sequence: TGCAGTGCCAGTCTGCAGGGAGGTAGCAATCAGCCCCAGCATTTT. It yields the protein CSASLQGGSNQPQHF.

This clonotype was observed at least ten times. The chain couples TRBV3-1 to TRBJ1-2; TRBD1 agrees at 7 bases. The J segment lost 7 bases and the V segment lost 2 bases, leaving 10 bases of the junction unmatched. This CDR3 spans 15 amino acids. Germline V lookup: CDR1 LGHDT, CDR2 YNNKEL (reference sequence). The CDR3: CASSQQQGKLRGYTF. CDR3 nucleotide sequence: TGTGCCAGCAGCCAACAACAGGGGAAGCTCCGTGGCTACACCTTC.

In its sample, this clonotype was seen many times. The V gene is TRBV4-2, the J gene TRBJ1-5; D not resolved. The germline V and J ends were trimmed by 0 bases and 4 bases, with 10 bases remaining between them. Germline CDR1 LGHNA, CDR2 YNFKEQ. The CDR3 is made up of 15 amino acids. DNA of the CDR3: TGTGCCAGCAGCCAAGATCGTAACAGTAATCAGCCCCAGCATTTT. It specifies CASSQDRNSNQPQHF.

This clonotype was recorded many times. This chain links TRBV4-1 with TRBJ2-3, with a tentative D call TRBD2 (6 bases). This CDR3 is 16 amino acids long. Trimming removed 1 base from V and 2 bases from J, with 13 bases in between. Germline lookup yields CDR1 MGHRA and CDR2 YSYEKL. CDR3 protein: CASSQGLGRFTDTQYF. In DNA form, the CDR3 reads TGCGCCAGCAGCCAAGGACTAGGCCGATTCACAGATACGCAGTATTTT.

This clonotype was picked up many times. V usage is TRBV7-2 and J usage is TRBJ2-1, with TRBD2 identical over 9 bases. The germline V gene has CDR1 SGHTA and CDR2 FQGNSA. Trimming removed 2 bases from V and 1 base from J; junction bases left unmatched: 3. The CDR3 has 16 amino acids. In nucleotides, the CDR3 is TGTGCCAGCAGCTTATCCAGCGGGGGGTCCTACAATGAGCAGTTCTTC. Translated: CASSLSSGGSYNEQFF.

V gene TRBV2 combines with J gene TRBJ1-1; D unclear. The CDR3 has 17 residues. Looked up from germline, CDR1 is SNHLY and CDR2 is FYNNEI. Trimming pared 0 bases from V and 0 bases from J, leaving 14 bases between. The CDR3 spells CASSEADLTRLNTEAFF. The CDR3 region has the DNA TGTGCCAGCAGTGAAGCAGATCTGACCAGATTGAACACTGAAGCTTTCTTT.

There are many counts of this clonotype. The chain links TRBV20-1 to TRBJ1-6; TRBD1 aligns across 8 bases. The CDR3 spans 15 residues. Germline CDR1 reads DFQATT; CDR2 reads SNEGSKA (reference sequence). J gave up 14 bases and V 0 bases, and 12 bases lay outside the gene matches. CDR3 residues: CSARDTDRARLSLHF. Here the CDR3 DNA reads TGCAGTGCTAGAGACACGGACAGGGCACGTTTGTCCCTCCACTTT.

This clonotype came up many times. The V gene is TRBV20-1, the J gene TRBJ1-4; the match to TRBD1 covers 9 bases. V dropped 5 bases and J dropped 4; count of bases not matched to a gene: 8. Germline V CDR1 and CDR2: DFQATT, SNEGSKA (reference sequence). The CDR3 contains 15 residues. The CDR3 loop is CSAQLRDRVNEKLFF. The CDR3 bases are TGCAGTGCTCAACTCCGGGACAGGGTTAATGAAAAACTGTTTTTT.

The chain couples TRBV7-2 to TRBJ1-5; maybe TRBD1 (5 bases). V was shortened by 6 bases and J by 9 bases, with 21 bases between the two germline ends. Per germline, CDR1 SGHTA and CDR2 FQGNSA. This CDR3 is built from 15 residues. CDR3 sequence reads: CASSFLQGEAPPQHF. The CDR3 DNA follows: TGTGCCAGCAGTTTTCTTCAGGGCGAGGCTCCGCCCCAGCATTTT.

The chain combines TRBV12-3 or TRBV12-4 with TRBJ2-1; 10 nucleotides match TRBD1. This CDR3 is 19 amino acids long. The V gene end was trimmed by 7 bases and the J gene end by 3 bases; junction bases not matched to a gene: 18. The CDR3 loop reads CASIPGGTGVFGGYNEQFF. DNA of the CDR3: TGTGCCAGCATTCCCGGGGGGACAGGGGTCTTCGGGGGCTACAATGAGCAGTTCTTC.

This clonotype was picked up a small number of times. A read error may be the cause here, since a much bigger clone is one base away. This chain connects TRBV2 to TRBJ1-1; D is ambiguous. The CDR3 is made up of 11 amino acids. Trimming pared 8 bases from V and 3 bases from J, leaving 7 bases between. Germline V CDR1 and CDR2: SNHLY, FYNNEI. In nucleotides, the CDR3 is TGTGCCAGCGTGGAGGACACTGAAGCTTTCTTT. Its translation is CASVEDTEAFF.

V and J are TRBV20-1 and TRBJ2-6; D is ambiguous. The V gene lost 1 base and the J gene lost 0 bases, with 7 bases spanning the gap. CDR1 and CDR2 (germline): DFQATT, SNEGSKA (reference sequence). The CDR3 is 15 residues long. CDR3: CSARGRGSGANVLTF. The CDR3 region has the DNA TGCAGTGCTAGAGGTAGAGGCTCTGGGGCCAACGTCCTGACTTTC.

About this clonotype itself: Being one base from a much bigger clone, this may be a read error. The chain has TRBV7-3 and TRBJ2-1; 7 bases are a match to TRBD2. Germline CDR1 SGHTA, CDR2 FQGTGA. Trimming took 5 bases from V and 1 from J; bases not matched to a gene: 5. This CDR3 is built from 15 residues. The CDR3 DNA follows: TGTGCCAGCAGCGTAAGCGGGGTTTCCTACAATGAGCAGTTCTTC. The encoded protein is CASSVSGVSYNEQFF. Together with reference TRBV7-3 and TRBJ2-1, the CDR3 gives the full variable domain: GAGVSQTPSNKVTEKGKYVELRCDPISGHTALYWYRQSLGQGPEFLIYFQGTGAADDSGLPNDRFFAVRPEGSVSTLKIQRTERGDSAVYLCASSVSGVSYNEQFFGPGTRLTVL.

This clonotype is labeled as medium-sized (0.01 to 0.1%). The rearrangement links TRBV28 to TRBJ1-5; no clear D gene. V lost 3 bases and J 1 base, leaving 16 bases between the germline ends. This CDR3 has 17 amino acids. Germline CDR1 MDHEN, CDR2 SYDVKM. As DNA, the CDR3 is TGTGCCAGCAGTTTTATTGTCGGCGAGGGAAGCAATCAGCCCCAGCATTTT. Translating it yields CASSFIVGEGSNQPQHF.